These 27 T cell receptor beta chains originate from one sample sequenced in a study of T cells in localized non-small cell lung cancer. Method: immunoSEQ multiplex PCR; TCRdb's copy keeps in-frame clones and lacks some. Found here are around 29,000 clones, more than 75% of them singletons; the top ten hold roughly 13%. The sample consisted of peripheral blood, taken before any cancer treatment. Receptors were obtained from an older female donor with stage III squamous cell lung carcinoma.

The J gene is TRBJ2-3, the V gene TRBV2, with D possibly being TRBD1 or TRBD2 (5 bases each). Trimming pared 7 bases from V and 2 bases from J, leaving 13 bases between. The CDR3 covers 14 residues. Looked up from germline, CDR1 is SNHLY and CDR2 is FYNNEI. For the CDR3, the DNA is TGTGCCAGCATTCTGGGACCCCACACAGATACGCAGTATTTT. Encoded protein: CASILGPHTDTQYF.

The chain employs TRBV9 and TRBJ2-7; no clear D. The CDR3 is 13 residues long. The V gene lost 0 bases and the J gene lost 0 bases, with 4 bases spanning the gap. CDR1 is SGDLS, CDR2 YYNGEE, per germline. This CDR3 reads CASSVGGSYEQYF. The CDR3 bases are TGTGCCAGCAGCGTAGGGGGCTCCTACGAGCAGTACTTC.

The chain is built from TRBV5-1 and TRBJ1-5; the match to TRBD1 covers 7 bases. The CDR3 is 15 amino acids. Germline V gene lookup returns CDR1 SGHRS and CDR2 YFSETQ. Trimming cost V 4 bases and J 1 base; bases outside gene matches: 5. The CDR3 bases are TGCGCCAGCAGCACCGGGACAGAGAGCAATCAGCCCCAGCATTTT. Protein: CASSTGTESNQPQHF.

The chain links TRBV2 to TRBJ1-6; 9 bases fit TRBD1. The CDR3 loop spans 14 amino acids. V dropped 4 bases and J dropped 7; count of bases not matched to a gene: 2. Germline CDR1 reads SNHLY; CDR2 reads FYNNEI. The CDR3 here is CASSGQGGNSPLHF. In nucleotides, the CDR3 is TGTGCCAGCAGTGGACAGGGGGGAAATTCACCCCTCCACTTT.

The DNA of the CDR3 is TGTGCCAGCAGCGTAGCAAGCGGGAGGAATTTAGATACGCAGTATTTT. It translates to CASSVASGRNLDTQYF. The chain uses TRBV9 and TRBJ2-3; 9 nucleotides line up with TRBD2. The CDR3 runs 16 residues. V dropped 0 bases and J dropped 5; count of bases not matched to a gene: 7. Germline assignment: CDR1 SGDLS and CDR2 YYNGEE.

For the CDR3, the DNA is TGCGCCAGCAGCCCGCGGGGACTAGCGGGGGGGTCGTACTACAATGAGCAGTTCTTC. Translated, it gives CASSPRGLAGGSYYNEQFF. The gene calls are TRBV4-3 and TRBJ2-1, with 16 bases identical to TRBD2. The germline V gene encodes CDR1 LGHNA and CDR2 YSLEER. Trimming took 4 bases from V and 3 from J; bases not matched to a gene: 9. The CDR3 runs to 19 residues.

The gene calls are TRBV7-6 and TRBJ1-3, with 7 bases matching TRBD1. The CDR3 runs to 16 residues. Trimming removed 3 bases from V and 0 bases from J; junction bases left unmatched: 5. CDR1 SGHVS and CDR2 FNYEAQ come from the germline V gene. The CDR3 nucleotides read TGTGCCAGCAGCTTGGGACAGCCTTTCTCTGGAAACACCATATATTTT. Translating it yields CASSLGQPFSGNTIYF.

The CDR3 is CASSLGLARTGELFF. DNA for the CDR3: TGTGCCAGCAGTTTGGGCTTAGCGAGAACCGGGGAGCTGTTTTTT. This chain uses TRBV28 with TRBJ2-2; TRBD2 might be the D (5 bases). This CDR3 spans 15 amino acids. V was cut by 3 bases and J by 5 bases, with 13 bases left in between. CDR1 MDHEN and CDR2 SYDVKM come from the germline V gene. The full variable domain, in which reference TRBV28 and TRBJ2-2 provide the parts outside the CDR3, is DVKVTQSSRYLVKRTGEKVFLECVQDMDHENMFWYRQDPGLGLRLIYFSYDVKMKEKGDIPEGYSVSREKKERFSLILESASTNQTSMYLCASSLGLARTGELFFGEGSRLTVL.

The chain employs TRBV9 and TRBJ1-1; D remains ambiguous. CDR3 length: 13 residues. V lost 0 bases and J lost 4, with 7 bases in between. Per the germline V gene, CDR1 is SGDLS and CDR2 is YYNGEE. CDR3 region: CASSVGGATEAFF. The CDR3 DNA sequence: TGTGCCAGCAGCGTAGGGGGAGCCACTGAAGCTTTCTTT.

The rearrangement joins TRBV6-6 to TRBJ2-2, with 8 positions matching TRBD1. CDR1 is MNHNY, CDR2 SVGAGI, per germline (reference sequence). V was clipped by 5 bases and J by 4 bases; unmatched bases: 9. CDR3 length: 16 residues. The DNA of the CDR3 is TGTGCCAGCAGTATCCCCGGGACAGGACTCACCGGGGAGCTGTTTTTT. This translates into CASSIPGTGLTGELFF.

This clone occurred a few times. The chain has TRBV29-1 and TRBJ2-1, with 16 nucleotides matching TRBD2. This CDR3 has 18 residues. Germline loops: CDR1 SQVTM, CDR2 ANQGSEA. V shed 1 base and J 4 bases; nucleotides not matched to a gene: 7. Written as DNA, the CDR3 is TGCAGCGTTGAAGCCACCGGGACTAGCGGGGGGGCTTACAATGAGCAGTTCTTC. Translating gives CSVEATGTSGGAYNEQFF.

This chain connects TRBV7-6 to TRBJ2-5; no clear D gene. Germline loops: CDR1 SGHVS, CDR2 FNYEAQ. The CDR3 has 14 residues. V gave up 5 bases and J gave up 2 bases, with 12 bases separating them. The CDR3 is CASSPQLRQETQYF. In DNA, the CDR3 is TGTGCCAGCAGCCCCCAACTACGGCAAGAGACCCAGTACTTC.

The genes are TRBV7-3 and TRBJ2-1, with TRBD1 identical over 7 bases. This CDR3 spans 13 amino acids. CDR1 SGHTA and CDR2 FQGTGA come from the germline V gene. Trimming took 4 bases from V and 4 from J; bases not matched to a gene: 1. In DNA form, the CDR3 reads TGTGCCAGCAGCTCGGGACAGTACAATGAGCAGTTCTTC. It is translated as CASSSGQYNEQFF.

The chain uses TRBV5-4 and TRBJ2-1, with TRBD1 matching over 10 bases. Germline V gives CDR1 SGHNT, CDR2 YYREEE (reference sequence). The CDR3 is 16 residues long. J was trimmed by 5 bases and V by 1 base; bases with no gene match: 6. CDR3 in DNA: TGTGCCAGCAGCTTGATCTGGACAGGGGGGGACAATGAGCAGTTCTTC. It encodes CASSLIWTGGDNEQFF.

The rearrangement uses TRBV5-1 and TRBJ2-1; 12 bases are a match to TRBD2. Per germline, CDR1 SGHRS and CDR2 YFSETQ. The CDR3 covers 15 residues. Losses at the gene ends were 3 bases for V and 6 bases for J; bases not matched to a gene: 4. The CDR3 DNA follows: TGCGCCAGCAGCTCCGTACTAGCGGGAGGCAATGAGCAGTTCTTC. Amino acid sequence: CASSSVLAGGNEQFF. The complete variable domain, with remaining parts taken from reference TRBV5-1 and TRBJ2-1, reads KAGVTQTPRYLIKTRGQQVTLSCSPISGHRSVSWYQQTPGQGLQFLFEYFSETQRNKGNFPGRFSGRQFSNSRSEMNVSTLELGDSALYLCASSSVLAGGNEQFFGPGTRLTVL.

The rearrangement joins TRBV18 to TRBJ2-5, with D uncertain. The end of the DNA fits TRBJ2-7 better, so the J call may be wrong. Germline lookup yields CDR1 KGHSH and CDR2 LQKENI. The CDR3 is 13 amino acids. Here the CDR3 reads CASSEVDLGEQYF. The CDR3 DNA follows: TGTGCCAGCTCAGAGGTCGATTTGGGCGAGCAGTACTTC.

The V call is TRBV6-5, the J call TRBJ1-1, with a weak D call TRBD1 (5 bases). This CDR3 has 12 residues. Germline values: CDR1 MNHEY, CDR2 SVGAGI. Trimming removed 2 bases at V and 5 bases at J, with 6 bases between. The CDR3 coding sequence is TGTGCCAGCAGTTACGGGGGGACTGAAGCTTTCTTT. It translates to CASSYGGTEAFF.

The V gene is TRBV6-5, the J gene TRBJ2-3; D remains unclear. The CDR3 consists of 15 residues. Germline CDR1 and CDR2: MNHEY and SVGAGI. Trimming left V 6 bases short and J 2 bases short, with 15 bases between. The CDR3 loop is CASSFAPVPTDTQYF. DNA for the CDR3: TGTGCCAGCAGCTTCGCCCCGGTCCCCACAGATACGCAGTATTTT.

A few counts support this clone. This CDR3 reads CATSRDSLTNSGNTIYF. The DNA of the CDR3 is TGTGCCACCAGCAGAGATTCATTGACCAACTCTGGAAACACCATATATTTT. The V call is TRBV15, the J call TRBJ1-3; no clear D gene. Germline CDR1 and CDR2: LNHNV and YYDKDF (reference sequence). This CDR3 comprises 17 residues. V was pared by 0 bases and J by 0 bases, with 12 bases between. Supplemented by reference TRBV15 and TRBJ1-3, the full variable domain reads DAMVIQNPRYQVTQFGKPVTLSCSQTLNHNVMYWYQQKSSQAPKLLFHYYDKDFNNEADTPDNFQSRRPNTSFCFLDIRSPGLGDTAMYLCATSRDSLTNSGNTIYFGEGSWLTVV.

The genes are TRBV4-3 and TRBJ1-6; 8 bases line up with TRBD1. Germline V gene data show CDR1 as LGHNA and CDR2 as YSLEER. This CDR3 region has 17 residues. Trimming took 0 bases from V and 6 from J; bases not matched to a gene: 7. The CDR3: CASSQDTTGGFNSPLHF. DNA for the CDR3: TGCGCCAGCAGCCAAGATACAACAGGGGGTTTTAATTCACCCCTCCACTTT.

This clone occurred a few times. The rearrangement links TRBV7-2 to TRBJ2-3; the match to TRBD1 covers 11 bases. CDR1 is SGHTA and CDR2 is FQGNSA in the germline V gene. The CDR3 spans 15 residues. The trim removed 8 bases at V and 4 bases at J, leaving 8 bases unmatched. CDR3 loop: CASGTGGLGADTQYF. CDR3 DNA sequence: TGTGCCAGCGGGACAGGGGGTCTGGGCGCAGATACGCAGTATTTT. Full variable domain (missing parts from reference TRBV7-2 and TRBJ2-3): GAGVSQSPSNKVTEKGKDVELRCDPISGHTALYWYRQSLGQGLEFLIYFQGNSAPDKSGLPSDRFSAERTGGSVSTLTIQRTQQEDSAVYLCASGTGGLGADTQYFGPGTRLTVL.

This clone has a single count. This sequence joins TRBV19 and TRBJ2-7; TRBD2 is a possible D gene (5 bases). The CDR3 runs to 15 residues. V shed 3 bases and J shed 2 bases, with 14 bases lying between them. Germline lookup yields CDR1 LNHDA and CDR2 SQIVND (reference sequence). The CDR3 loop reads CASSISRADTYEQYF. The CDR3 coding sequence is TGTGCCAGTAGTATCTCGCGGGCCGATACCTACGAGCAGTACTTC.

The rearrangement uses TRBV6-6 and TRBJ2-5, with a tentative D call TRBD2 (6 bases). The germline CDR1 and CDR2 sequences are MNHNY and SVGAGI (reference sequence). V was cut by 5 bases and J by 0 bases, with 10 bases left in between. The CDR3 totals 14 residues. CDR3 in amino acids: CASSASAYQETQYF. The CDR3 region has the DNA TGTGCCAGCAGTGCTAGCGCGTACCAAGAGACCCAGTACTTC.

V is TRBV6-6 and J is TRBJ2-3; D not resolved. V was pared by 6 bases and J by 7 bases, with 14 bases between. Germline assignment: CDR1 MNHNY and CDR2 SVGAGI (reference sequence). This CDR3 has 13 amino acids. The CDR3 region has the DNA TGTGCCAGCAGGCTTAATGACCTTTATACGCAGTATTTT. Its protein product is CASRLNDLYTQYF.

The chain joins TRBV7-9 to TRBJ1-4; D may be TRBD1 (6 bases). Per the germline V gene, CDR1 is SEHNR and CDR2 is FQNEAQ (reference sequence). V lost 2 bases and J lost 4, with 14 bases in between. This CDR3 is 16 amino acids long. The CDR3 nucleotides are TGTGCCAGCAGCTTATTCCCAACAGGGAGTAATGAAAAACTGTTTTTT. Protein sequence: CASSLFPTGSNEKLFF.

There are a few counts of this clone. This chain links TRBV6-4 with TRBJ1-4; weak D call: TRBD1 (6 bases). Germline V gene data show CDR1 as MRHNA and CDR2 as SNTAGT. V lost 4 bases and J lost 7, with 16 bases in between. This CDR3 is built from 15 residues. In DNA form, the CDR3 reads TGTGCCAGCAGTGTATCAGGGGAGTTAGGTGAAAAACTGTTTTTT. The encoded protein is CASSVSGELGEKLFF.

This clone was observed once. The chain's CDR3 is CASSKAGKELYEQYF. The CDR3 DNA is TGTGCCAGCAGTAAGGCAGGGAAGGAGCTCTACGAGCAGTACTTC. The chain recombines TRBV6-5 with TRBJ2-7, with D perhaps TRBD1 (5 bases). Trimming removed 5 bases at V and 3 bases at J, with 17 bases between. CDR3 length: 15 amino acids. CDR1 and CDR2 from the germline V gene are MNHEY and SVGAGI.